One sample yielded the 5 T cell receptor beta chains listed below, sequenced in a study of T cells in Graves' hyperthyroidism and ophthalmopathy. Amplification yielded TCR beta CDR3 regions, with RNA transcripts as the source. TCR CDR3 regions were first amplified by RT-PCR with HTBI primers. TCRdb passed the multiplex PCR reads through MiXCR, listing each CDR3 protein once. Among approximately 350,000 distinct CDR3 sequences listed, around 15% were seen once. The sequenced sample consisted of blood. The receptors come from a woman aged 55 to 70 with Graves' ophthalmopathy.

This clonotype was observed a handful of times. This chain uses TRBV20-1 with TRBJ2-5; D is ambiguous. This CDR3 comprises 15 residues. In germline, CDR1 is DFQATT, CDR2 SNEGSKA (reference sequence). V lost 0 bases to trimming and J lost 6 bases, with 17 bases between them. CDR3 in DNA: TGCAGTGCTAGAGATCTAAAGAGCAGTGGAAAGACCCAGTACTTC. This sequence encodes CSARDLKSSGKTQYF.

About this clonotype: Since a much larger clone is just one base distant, this may be a read error. The chain links TRBV5-4 to TRBJ2-3; D possibly uses TRBD1 or TRBD2 (5 bases each). The CDR3 spans 15 residues. Per the germline V gene, CDR1 is SGHNT and CDR2 is YYREEE (reference sequence). The CDR3: CAGSLVVSWGLPQYF. CDR3 coding DNA: TGTGCCGGCAGCTTGGTAGTTTCATGGGGGTTGCCGCAGTATTTT.

This clonotype was seen many times. The V gene is TRBV15, the J gene TRBJ2-1, with D tentatively TRBD1 (5 bases). This CDR3 contains 15 residues. CDR1 LNHNV and CDR2 YYDKDF come from the germline V gene (reference sequence). Trimming pared 4 bases from V and 6 bases from J, leaving 16 bases between. Here the CDR3 DNA reads TGTGCCACCAGCAAAGGGGTGGAGTGGACCAATGAGCAGTTCTTC. It specifies CATSKGVEWTNEQFF.

This clonotype was seen ten or more times. The rearrangement uses TRBV2 and TRBJ1-6; 8 nucleotides match TRBD1. The length of the CDR3 is 14 residues. The V gene's germline CDR1 is SNHLY and CDR2 FYNNEI. The V gene end was trimmed by 6 bases and the J gene end by 10 bases; junction bases not matched to a gene: 8. CDR3 nucleotides: TGTGCCAGCAGCCAGGGGGCGTTCGCCTCACCCCTCCACTTT. Its protein product is CASSQGAFASPLHF.

This clonotype was picked up a small number of times. This chain joins TRBV4-1 and TRBJ2-7; 8 bases agree with TRBD1. This CDR3 contains 15 residues. CDR1 is MGHRA and CDR2 is YSYEKL in the germline V gene. With V trimmed by 1 base and J by 3 bases, 5 bases remained unmatched. The CDR3: CASSQVDRVDYEQYF. In DNA, the CDR3 is TGCGCCAGCAGCCAAGTGGACAGGGTGGACTACGAGCAGTACTTC.